This TCR beta chain was captured by sequencing in a study of T cell therapy after organ transplantation. Overall study: Two of the ten patients were classed as nonresponders. CMV-specific T cells, median 1.92 x 10^8, were given as 2 to 6 intravenous infusions.

General study points: Endogenous clonotypes not in therapy products appeared after therapy alongside transferred ones.

For this clone: Its target is unknown.

TCRdb's table, derived via immunoSEQ multiplex PCR, lists solely in-frame clones and lacks some. The data hold 40,000 to 60,000 clones, with 85% to 95% observed a single time. The V and J ends lost 1 base and 3 bases respectively, with 7 bases between them. CDR1 and CDR2 (germline): PRHDT, FYEKMQ (reference sequence). CDR3 length: 13 residues. The sequences come from CD8+ T cells from blood, collected before autologous CMV-specific T cell therapy. The chain couples TRBV13 to TRBJ2-7; D may be TRBD1 (5 bases). This sequence was found in a human patient who had received a solid organ transplant and had CMV disease. The CDR3: CASSLATGYEQYF. CDR3 DNA: TGTGCCAGCAGCTTAGCTACAGGCTACGAGCAGTACTTC.